The T cell receptor beta chain under discussion was sequenced for a study of T cell repertoires in cytomegalovirus infection. For the study at large: Based on public TCR beta signatures, there were indications of CMV infection and of a matching HLA type. Study-wide findings and caveats: Clonotype analysis showed dominance of the ex vivo response by HLA-C-restricted CMV-specific TCR beta clonotypes.

Note on this clonotype: The antigen is not known. The CDR3 does not end in the conserved phenylalanine or tryptophan, so this is likely a read error.

Losses at the gene ends were 6 bases for V and 3 bases for J; bases not matched to a gene: 8. The CDR3 spans 14 residues. CDR1 is GTSNPN and CDR2 is SVGIG in the germline V gene (reference sequence). A single record per CDR3 protein comes from TCRdb applying MiXCR to the reads. This table holds hundreds of thousands of distinct CDR3 sequences, under 40% found once. V gene TRBV30 combines with J gene TRBJ2-7; 10 bases align to TRBD1. The sequenced sample was PBMCs. The sequence was collected from a human donor in good health (CMV status not recorded). Some clones in this sample may be carry-over from other donors' samples. CDR3 in amino acids: CACGSGTGVYEQYL. The CDR3 DNA follows: TGTGCCTGTGGGTCCGGGACAGGGGTCTACGAGCAGTACTTA.